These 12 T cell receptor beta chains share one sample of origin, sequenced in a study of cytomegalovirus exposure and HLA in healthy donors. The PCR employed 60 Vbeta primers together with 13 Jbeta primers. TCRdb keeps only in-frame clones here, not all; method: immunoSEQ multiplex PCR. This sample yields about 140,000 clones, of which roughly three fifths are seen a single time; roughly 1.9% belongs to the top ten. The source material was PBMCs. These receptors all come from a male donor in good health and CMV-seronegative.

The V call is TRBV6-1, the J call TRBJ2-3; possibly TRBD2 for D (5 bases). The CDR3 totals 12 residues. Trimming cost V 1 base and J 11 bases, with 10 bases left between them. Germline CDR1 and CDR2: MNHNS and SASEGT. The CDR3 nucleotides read TGTGCCAGCAGTGAAGGGAGGCTGGGGCAGTATTTT. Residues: CASSEGRLGQYF.

CDR3 residues: CASSAWSSGGATDTQYF. For the CDR3, the DNA is TGTGCCAGCAGCGCTTGGTCTAGCGGGGGGGCTACAGATACGCAGTATTTT. The chain couples TRBV9 to TRBJ2-3, with TRBD2 matching over 12 bases. This CDR3 has 17 residues. The trim removed 3 bases at V and 3 bases at J, leaving 8 bases unmatched. Germline CDR1 is SGDLS and CDR2 is YYNGEE.

The CDR3 DNA reads TGTGCCAGCAGTTTTAGCGGGGGGGTAGATACGCAGTATTTT. Translation gives CASSFSGGVDTQYF. The chain couples TRBV5-4 to TRBJ2-3; 11 positions agree with TRBD2. CDR3 length: 14 residues. J was trimmed by 5 bases and V by 5 bases; bases with no gene match: 4. Germline lookup yields CDR1 SGHNT and CDR2 YYREEE (reference sequence).

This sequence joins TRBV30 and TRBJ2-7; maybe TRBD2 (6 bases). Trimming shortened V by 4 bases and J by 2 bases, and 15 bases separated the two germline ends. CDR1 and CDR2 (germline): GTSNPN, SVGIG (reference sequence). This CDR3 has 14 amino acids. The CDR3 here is CAWTGGTYTYEQYF. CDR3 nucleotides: TGTGCCTGGACCGGAGGGACTTACACCTACGAGCAGTACTTC. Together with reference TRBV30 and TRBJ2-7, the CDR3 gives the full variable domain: SQTIHQWPATLVQPVGSPLSLECTVEGTSNPNLYWYRQAAGRGLQLLFYSVGIGQISSEVPQNLSASRPQDRQFILSSKKLLLSDSGFYLCAWTGGTYTYEQYFGPGTRLTVT.

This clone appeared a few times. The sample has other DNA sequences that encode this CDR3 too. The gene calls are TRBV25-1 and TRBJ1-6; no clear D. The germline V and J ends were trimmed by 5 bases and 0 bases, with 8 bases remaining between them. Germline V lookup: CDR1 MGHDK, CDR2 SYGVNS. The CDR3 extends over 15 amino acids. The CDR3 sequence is CASSKTSSYNSPLHF. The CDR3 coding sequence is TGTGCCAGCAGTAAAACGAGCTCCTATAATTCACCCCTCCACTTT.

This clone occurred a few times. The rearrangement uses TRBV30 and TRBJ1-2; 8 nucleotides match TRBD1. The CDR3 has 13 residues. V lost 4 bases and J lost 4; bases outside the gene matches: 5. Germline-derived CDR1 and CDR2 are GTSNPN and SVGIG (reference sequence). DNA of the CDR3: TGTGCCTGGAAAAGGGACAGGCCCTATGGCTACACCTTC. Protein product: CAWKRDRPYGYTF. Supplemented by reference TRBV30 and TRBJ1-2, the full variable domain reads SQTIHQWPATLVQPVGSPLSLECTVEGTSNPNLYWYRQAAGRGLQLLFYSVGIGQISSEVPQNLSASRPQDRQFILSSKKLLLSDSGFYLCAWKRDRPYGYTFGSGTRLTVV.

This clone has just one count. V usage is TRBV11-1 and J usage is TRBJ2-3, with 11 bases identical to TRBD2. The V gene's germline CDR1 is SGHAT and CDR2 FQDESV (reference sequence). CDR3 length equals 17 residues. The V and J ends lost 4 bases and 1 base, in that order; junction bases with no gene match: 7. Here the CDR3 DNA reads TGTGCCAGCAGCTCAGGGACTAGCGGTGACGGCACAGATACGCAGTATTTT. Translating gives CASSSGTSGDGTDTQYF.

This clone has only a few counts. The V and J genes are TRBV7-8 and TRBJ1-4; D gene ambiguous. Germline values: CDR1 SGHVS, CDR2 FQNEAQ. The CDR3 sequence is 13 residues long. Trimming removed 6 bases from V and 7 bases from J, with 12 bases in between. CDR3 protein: CASSYTRGEKLFF. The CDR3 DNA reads TGTGCCAGCAGTTACACTCGGGGTGAAAAACTGTTTTTT.

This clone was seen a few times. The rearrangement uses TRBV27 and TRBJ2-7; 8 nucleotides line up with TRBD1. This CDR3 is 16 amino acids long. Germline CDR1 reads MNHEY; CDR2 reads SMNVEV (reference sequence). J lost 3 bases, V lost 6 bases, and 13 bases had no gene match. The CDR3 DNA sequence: TGTGCCAGCAGCCAAACACCCGGGACAGGCGTCTACGAGCAGTACTTC. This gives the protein CASSQTPGTGVYEQYF.

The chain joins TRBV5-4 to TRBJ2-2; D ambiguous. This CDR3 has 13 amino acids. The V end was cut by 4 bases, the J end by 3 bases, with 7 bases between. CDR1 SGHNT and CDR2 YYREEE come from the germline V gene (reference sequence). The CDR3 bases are TGTGCCAGCAGCGAGGATCACACCGGGGAGCTGTTTTTT. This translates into CASSEDHTGELFF.

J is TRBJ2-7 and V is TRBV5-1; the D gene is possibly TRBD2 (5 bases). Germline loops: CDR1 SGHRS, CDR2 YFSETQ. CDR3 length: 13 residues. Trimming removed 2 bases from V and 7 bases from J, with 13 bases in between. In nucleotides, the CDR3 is TGCGCCAGCAGCTTCGGAACAAGAGGGGAGCAGTACTTC. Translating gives CASSFGTRGEQYF.

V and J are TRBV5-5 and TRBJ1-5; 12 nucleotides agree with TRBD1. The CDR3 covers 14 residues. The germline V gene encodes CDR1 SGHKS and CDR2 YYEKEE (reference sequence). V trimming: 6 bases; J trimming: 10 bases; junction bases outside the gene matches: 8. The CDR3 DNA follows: TGTGCCAGCAACCCCGGGACAGGGGGCCTTCCCCAGCATTTT. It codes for CASNPGTGGLPQHF.